Below, 17 T cell receptor beta chains from the same sample are listed, as sequenced in a study of T-cell reconstitution after alpha-beta-depleted transplantation in children (dated by TCRdb to 2015 to 2016). The library was prepared using PCR. Sequenced on an Illumina HiSeq 2500. TCR libraries were prepared with molecular barcoding, using unique molecular identifiers to normalize TCRbeta repertoire quantification. Using fastp trimming at Q25 and MiXCR clonotype assembly, TCRdb reanalyzed the public sequencing data and kept in-frame beta chains. Every entry covers one CDR3 protein and lists the most common genes and DNA from its rows. The sample table shows 180,000 or so distinct CDR3 sequences, and roughly 6.3% are seen once. Of the sample, about 4.4% falls within the top ten clones. The treatment or condition label of this sample denotes: allogeneic hematopoietic cell transplantation with graft depleted of TCRalphabeta T cells and CD19 B cells.

The sequencing here drew on PBMCs, taken before TCRalphabeta/CD19-depleted stem cell transplant. Receptor source: a girl in the first two years of life with combined immunodeficiency, due to receive a stem cell transplant.

This clonotype was seen many times. The CDR3 nucleotides read TGTGCCATCAGTGAGCCGGCGGCGGGAGCGGGTACCGGGGAGCTGTTTTTT. This gives the protein CAISEPAAGAGTGELFF. The genes are TRBV10-3 and TRBJ2-2, with TRBD2 matching 7 bases. V trimming: 2 bases; J trimming: 5 bases; junction bases outside the gene matches: 11. The CDR3 has 17 residues. The germline V gene has CDR1 ENHRY and CDR2 SYGVKD.

This sequence joins TRBV6-5 and TRBJ1-4, with 9 bases lining up with TRBD1. V lost 0 bases and J lost 9; bases outside the gene matches: 5. Per the germline V gene, CDR1 is MNHEY and CDR2 is SVGAGI. The CDR3 loop spans 15 amino acids. The chain's CDR3 is CASSYSGTGLKKLFF. Here the CDR3 DNA reads TGTGCCAGCAGTTACTCCGGGACAGGGCTGAAAAAACTGTTTTTT.

This clonotype was seen many times. The J gene is TRBJ2-5, the V gene TRBV18; 11 nucleotides align to TRBD2. Trimming at V came to 0 bases and at J to 4 bases, leaving 1 base not matched to a gene. The V gene's germline CDR1 is KGHSH and CDR2 LQKENI. The CDR3 has 15 amino acids. CDR3 sequence: CASSPPLAGGETQYF. CDR3 in DNA: TGTGCCAGCTCACCACCGCTAGCGGGGGGAGAGACCCAGTACTTC. The full variable domain, in which reference TRBV18 and TRBJ2-5 provide the parts outside the CDR3, is NAGVMQNPRHLVRRRGQEARLRCSPMKGHSHVYWYRQLPEEGLKFMVYLQKENIIDESGMPKERFSAEFPKEGPSILRIQQVVRGDSAAYFCASSPPLAGGETQYFGPGTRLLVL.

Points on this clonotype: Being one base from a much bigger clone, this may be a read error. In this CDR3 the conserved last residue, phenylalanine or tryptophan, is missing, so a read error is likely. This rearrangement joins TRBV6-5 to TRBJ2-1; D is undetermined. The CDR3 loop spans 14 amino acids. The V and J ends lost 0 bases and 3 bases respectively, with 6 bases between them. Germline V gene lookup returns CDR1 MNHEY and CDR2 SVGAGI. The CDR3 DNA reads as TGTGCCAGCAGTTACTCAGACGGCTACAATGAGCAGTTCTGC. It is translated as CASSYSDGYNEQFC.

This clonotype was seen at least ten times. This rearrangement joins TRBV25-1 to TRBJ2-7; no definite D call. This CDR3 comprises 18 residues. Germline CDR1 reads MGHDK; CDR2 reads SYGVNS. Trimming stripped 0 bases from V and 0 bases from J, with 18 bases between. CDR3 nucleotides: TGTGCCAGCAGTGAATATTTTGTCGGAGTTTGGGACTCCTACGAGCAGTACTTC. Translation: CASSEYFVGVWDSYEQYF.

This clonotype was seen ten or more times. V is TRBV20-1 and J is TRBJ2-7; D is unresolved. The V end was cut by 1 base, the J end by 3 bases, with 1 base between. Germline-derived CDR1 and CDR2 are DFQATT and SNEGSKA (reference sequence). This CDR3 is 10 amino acids long. CDR3 sequence reads: CSARGYEQYF. The CDR3 coding sequence is TGCAGTGCTAGAGGCTACGAGCAGTACTTC.

This clonotype was seen a handful of times. The chain combines TRBV4-1 with TRBJ2-1, with 11 nucleotides matching TRBD2. This CDR3 is 16 amino acids long. The junction had 3 bases not matched to a gene; V was cut back by 1 base and J by 4 bases. Germline V gene lookup returns CDR1 MGHRA and CDR2 YSYEKL. DNA for the CDR3: TGCGCCAGCAGCCAAGTAGCGGGGGGGCTTTACAATGAGCAGTTCTTC. Translated: CASSQVAGGLYNEQFF.

This clonotype was found a few times. The chain couples TRBV3-1 to TRBJ1-2; 7 nucleotides line up with TRBD1. Germline V gene sequence: CDR1 LGHDT, CDR2 YNNKEL (reference sequence). The trim removed 3 bases at V and 4 bases at J, leaving 8 bases unmatched. This CDR3 is 15 amino acids long. CDR3 coding DNA: TGTGCCAGCAGCCATGGGGACAGCCCTCTCTATGGCTACACCTTC. Protein sequence: CASSHGDSPLYGYTF.

Ten or more counts support this clonotype. The V and J genes are TRBV29-1 and TRBJ2-1; D not certain. The CDR3 has 10 amino acids. Germline CDR1 and CDR2: SQVTM and ANQGSEA. Between the trimmed V and J ends, which lost 5 bases and 12 bases, there was a span of 11 bases. CDR3 protein: CSVLDSGQFF. DNA of the CDR3: TGCAGCGTTCTAGACTCGGGGCAGTTCTTC.

This clonotype was seen at least ten times. V gene TRBV25-1 combines with J gene TRBJ2-7; 9 bases line up with TRBD2. This CDR3 region has 14 residues. In germline, CDR1 is MGHDK, CDR2 SYGVNS. Unmatched junction bases numbered 4, after V lost 4 bases and J lost 3 bases. CDR3 sequence (DNA): TGTGCCAGCAGTGGGTGGCGGGAGGGCTACGAGCAGTACTTC. As protein: CASSGWREGYEQYF.

This clonotype showed up many times. The chain couples TRBV7-9 to TRBJ2-7; 14 bases agree with TRBD2. This CDR3 is built from 16 residues. The V and J ends lost 2 bases and 5 bases, in that order; junction bases with no gene match: 5. Germline assignment: CDR1 SEHNR and CDR2 FQNEAQ (reference sequence). The CDR3 here is CASSLTPGLAGDEQYF. CDR3 DNA: TGTGCCAGCAGCTTAACGCCGGGACTAGCGGGAGACGAGCAGTACTTC.

The chain combines TRBV12-3 or TRBV12-4 with TRBJ2-6, with 7 positions matching TRBD1. This CDR3 is 16 amino acids long. The V and J ends lost 4 bases and 4 bases, in that order; junction bases with no gene match: 7. The CDR3 loop reads CASSSYGTAGANVLTF. In DNA form, the CDR3 reads TGTGCCAGCAGTTCTTATGGGACAGCCGGGGCCAACGTCCTGACTTTC.

This clonotype was detected many times. The chain joins TRBV27 to TRBJ1-2, with TRBD1 identical over 8 bases. Per the germline V gene, CDR1 is MNHEY and CDR2 is SMNVEV (reference sequence). This CDR3 comprises 11 residues. The CDR3 DNA sequence: TGTGCAAAGCAGGGGGCCGGGGGCTACACCTTC. As protein: CAKQGAGGYTF.

This clonotype showed up many times. The rearrangement joins TRBV12-3 or TRBV12-4 to TRBJ1-5; TRBD1 matches at 7 bases. CDR3 length equals 15 residues. Germline trimming cut 6 bases from V and 7 bases from J; bases unmatched to any gene: 12. CDR3 in amino acids: CASSPIRDRGQPQHF. Here the CDR3 DNA reads TGTGCCAGCAGCCCTATCCGGGACAGAGGACAGCCCCAGCATTTT.

In this sample, this clonotype turned up many times. The chain is built from TRBV12-3 or TRBV12-4 and TRBJ2-2, with a possible D match to TRBD1 (5 bases). V was pared by 8 bases and J by 0 bases, with 19 bases between. This CDR3 is built from 17 residues. The CDR3 region is CASRLYRPFANTGELFF. The CDR3, as DNA: TGTGCCAGCCGATTATACAGGCCGTTCGCGAACACCGGGGAGCTGTTTTTT.

There are many counts of this clonotype. J is TRBJ2-7 and V is TRBV7-6, with 8 positions matching TRBD1. CDR1 is SGHVS and CDR2 is FNYEAQ in the germline V gene. V lost 1 base and J lost 1; bases outside the gene matches: 3. This CDR3 is 15 amino acids long. CDR3 in DNA: TGTGCCAGCAGCTTAGGTGACAGGGGATCCTACGAGCAGTACTTC. It translates to CASSLGDRGSYEQYF.

The V and J genes are TRBV6-1 and TRBJ2-5, with D unclear. The CDR3 loop spans 11 amino acids. Germline CDR1 MNHNS, CDR2 SASEGT. V dropped 0 bases and J dropped 9 bases, with 5 bases sitting between them. The CDR3 sequence: CASSEAGAQYF. CDR3 bases: TGTGCCAGCAGTGAAGCCGGAGCCCAGTACTTC.